Below, 17 T cell receptor beta chains from the same sample are listed, as sequenced in a study of shared clonotypes between healthy human individuals. Naive CD8 cells lacked CD45RO and underwent positive selection for CCR7, leaving out terminally differentiated effector memory CD45RA+ cells. The repertoire was sequenced with immunoSEQ multiplex PCR; TCRdb's copy has only in-frame clones and lacks some. Of some 740,000 clones listed, about 92% are singletons. Sequencing was done on a sample of naive CD8+ T cells sorted from blood. The receptors shown here come from a man aged 25-40 years in good health.

The J gene is TRBJ1-4, the V gene TRBV28; 7 bases line up with TRBD1. V was pared by 8 bases and J by 4 bases, with 13 bases of the junction left unmatched. Germline V lookup: CDR1 MDHEN, CDR2 SYDVKM. This CDR3 is built from 16 residues. The CDR3, as DNA: TGTGCCAGCCGAGAACATACAGGGGACCTTAATGAAAAACTGTTTTTT. Protein sequence: CASREHTGDLNEKLFF.

This chain links TRBV5-6 with TRBJ2-1; TRBD2 might be the D (5 bases). Germline V lookup: CDR1 SGHDT, CDR2 YYEEEE. This CDR3 contains 17 residues. The germline V and J ends were trimmed by 1 base and 5 bases, with 19 bases remaining between them. CDR3 DNA: TGTGCCAGCAGCTTGACCCACAGCGGCGAAGCCCACAATGAGCAGTTCTTC. It is translated as CASSLTHSGEAHNEQFF.

The CDR3 DNA reads as TGTGCCAGCAGCGTAGCTGGGACTAGCGGGACCACCGGGGAGCTGTTTTTT. Amino acids: CASSVAGTSGTTGELFF. The rearrangement links TRBV9 to TRBJ2-2; 13 positions agree with TRBD2. This CDR3 spans 17 amino acids. Germline-derived CDR1 and CDR2 are SGDLS and YYNGEE. The ends lost 0 bases at V and 4 bases at J; junction bases unmatched: 3.

The sample holds one count of this clone. The rearrangement uses TRBV7-9 and TRBJ1-2; a weak D match, TRBD1 (5 bases). V shed 1 base and J shed 5 bases, with 11 bases lying between them. The CDR3 is 14 residues long. Germline V gene sequence: CDR1 SEHNR, CDR2 FQNEAQ (reference sequence). The CDR3 bases are TGTGCCAGCAGCTTAGGCAGGGATCAGTATGGCTACACCTTC. It codes for CASSLGRDQYGYTF.

This chain connects TRBV25-1 to TRBJ2-7; D possibly corresponds to TRBD2 (5 bases). This CDR3 contains 16 residues. The V end was cut by 4 bases, the J end by 9 bases, with 25 bases between. Germline loops: CDR1 MGHDK, CDR2 SYGVNS. In DNA, the CDR3 is TGTGCCAGCAGTGGCCGAAGAGGGAGCAGCAAGCCGGGGCAGTACTTC. Amino acid sequence: CASSGRRGSSKPGQYF.

The chain uses TRBV5-4 and TRBJ2-3; 12 nucleotides match TRBD2. This CDR3 has 18 amino acids. Losses at the gene ends were 0 bases for V and 4 bases for J; bases not matched to a gene: 9. Germline V gene data show CDR1 as SGHNT and CDR2 as YYREEE (reference sequence). CDR3 bases: TGTGCCAGCAGCTTGGGCGGGACTAGCGGGTTGGGGGCAGATACGCAGTATTTT. Protein: CASSLGGTSGLGADTQYF.

V usage is TRBV28 and J usage is TRBJ1-3; tentatively, D is TRBD1 (5 bases). V shed 5 bases and J shed 8 bases, with 16 bases lying between them. The CDR3 length is 14 residues. Germline assignment: CDR1 MDHEN and CDR2 SYDVKM. The CDR3 reads CASSPRTRQHTIYF. In DNA form, the CDR3 reads TGTGCCAGCAGTCCCCGCACACGACAGCACACCATATATTTT.

The chain employs TRBV6-1 and TRBJ2-3; either TRBD1 or TRBD2 may fit D (5 bases each). The germline V gene has CDR1 MNHNS and CDR2 SASEGT. Trimming stripped 2 bases from V and 6 bases from J, with 18 bases between. The CDR3 consists of 16 residues. The CDR3 sequence is CASSENRDRIWDTQYF. The CDR3 DNA is TGTGCCAGCAGTGAAAATAGGGACCGCATCTGGGATACGCAGTATTTT.

As for this clone: The same CDR3 arises from other DNA sequences in this sample as well. The chain couples TRBV6-5 to TRBJ2-7; D is possibly TRBD2 (5 bases). CDR3 length equals 13 residues. V dropped 5 bases and J dropped 2 bases, with 10 bases sitting between them. In germline, CDR1 is MNHEY, CDR2 SVGAGI. This CDR3 reads CASSPGITYEQYF. CDR3 coding DNA: TGTGCCAGCAGTCCCGGGATTACCTACGAGCAGTACTTC.

The chain combines TRBV10-3 with TRBJ1-1, with 7 bases identical to TRBD1. The CDR3 loop spans 17 amino acids. Trimming took 1 base from V and 1 from J; bases not matched to a gene: 9. CDR1 ENHRY and CDR2 SYGVKD come from the germline V gene. The CDR3 is CAISEFADRDQNTEAFF. The DNA of the CDR3 is TGTGCCATCAGTGAGTTCGCCGACAGGGACCAGAACACTGAAGCTTTCTTT.

In regard to this clone: Other DNA sequences in this specimen translate into the identical CDR3. V usage is TRBV9 and J usage is TRBJ1-1, with unresolved D. Germline loops: CDR1 SGDLS, CDR2 YYNGEE. The V end was cut by 0 bases, the J end by 1 base, with 10 bases between. The CDR3 spans 15 residues. The CDR3 loop reads CASSVGGLGNTEAFF. In DNA, the CDR3 is TGTGCCAGCAGCGTAGGAGGGTTGGGGAACACTGAAGCTTTCTTT.

In nucleotides, the CDR3 is TGTGCCAGCAGTTTCCTGGCGGAGACCCAGTACTTC. It yields the protein CASSFLAETQYF. The chain links TRBV11-2 to TRBJ2-5; D uncertain. Trimming removed 6 bases at V and 5 bases at J, with 10 bases between. Germline loops: CDR1 SGHAT, CDR2 FQNNGV. The CDR3 has 12 residues.

This clone was detected only a few times. The chain links TRBV29-1 to TRBJ2-2; D unclear. Trimming stripped 0 bases from V and 2 bases from J, with 7 bases between. This CDR3 has 14 amino acids. The germline V gene encodes CDR1 SQVTM and CDR2 ANQGSEA. CDR3 in amino acids: CSVEEAANTGELFF. The CDR3 region has the DNA TGCAGCGTTGAAGAGGCCGCTAACACCGGGGAGCTGTTTTTT.

The rearrangement uses TRBV9 and TRBJ1-4; 7 positions match TRBD1. CDR1 and CDR2 (germline): SGDLS, YYNGEE. This CDR3 comprises 15 residues. Unmatched junction bases numbered 10, after V lost 4 bases and J lost 7 bases. CDR3 nucleotide sequence: TGTGCCAGCAGCCGCACAGGGGCGGGAGGTGAAAAACTGTTTTTT. This sequence encodes CASSRTGAGGEKLFF.

This sequence joins TRBV2 and TRBJ2-5; D might be TRBD2 (5 bases). There are 11 residues in the CDR3. Trimming left V 10 bases short and J 5 bases short, with 11 bases between. CDR1 is SNHLY, CDR2 FYNNEI, per germline. The CDR3 sequence is CATLRGETQYF. Here the CDR3 DNA reads TGTGCCACCCTGCGAGGGGAGACCCAGTACTTC. The variable domain in full, with the rest retrieved from reference TRBV2 and TRBJ2-5, is EPEVTQTPSHQVTQMGQEVILRCVPISNHLYFYWYRQILGQKVEFLVSFYNNEISEKSEIFDDQFSVERPDGSNFTLKIRSTKLEDSAMYFCATLRGETQYFGPGTRLLVL.

The J gene is TRBJ2-1, the V gene TRBV7-2, with a tentative D call TRBD2 (6 bases). Trimming shortened V by 3 bases and J by 9 bases, and 12 bases separated the two germline ends. CDR3 length: 13 residues. The germline V gene has CDR1 SGHTA and CDR2 FQGNSA. CDR3 in DNA: TGTGCCAGCAGCTTCCCCAGCGGGTCTGAGCAGTTCTTC. The encoded protein is CASSFPSGSEQFF.

The CDR3 DNA reads TGTGCCAGCAGTTACAGGGGTCCCTATGGGGGTCAGCCCCAGCATTTT. It yields the protein CASSYRGPYGGQPQHF. The chain is built from TRBV6-5 and TRBJ1-5, with a weak D call TRBD1 (5 bases). Germline V gene lookup returns CDR1 MNHEY and CDR2 SVGAGI. Trimming stripped 2 bases from V and 6 bases from J, with 17 bases between. The CDR3 covers 16 residues.